The 27 T cell receptor beta chains below all came from one sample that was sequenced in a study of blood T cell repertoires in COVID-19. Clones were read by immunoSEQ multiplex PCR, and TCRdb kept only the in-frame ones, dropping some. The sample contains roughly 100,000 clones, 89% of which appear only once. The specimen sequenced was peripheral blood. These TCRs come from a woman in her seventies with acute or convalescent COVID-19.

The CDR3 loop is CAWSEQGAKGYTF. The CDR3 region has the DNA TGTGCCTGGAGTGAACAGGGGGCGAAAGGCTACACCTTC. This chain uses TRBV30 with TRBJ1-2, with 9 nucleotides matching TRBD1. CDR3 length equals 13 residues. Germline trimming cut 1 base from V and 8 bases from J; bases unmatched to any gene: 5. The germline CDR1 and CDR2 sequences are GTSNPN and SVGIG (reference sequence).

This clone was recorded once. The chain joins TRBV11-2 to TRBJ2-5, with 11 bases matching TRBD1. V shed 4 bases, J shed 5 bases, and the junction held 9 bases outside the gene matches. The CDR3 is made up of 16 amino acids. From germline, CDR1 is SGHAT and CDR2 FQNNGV. In DNA, the CDR3 is TGTGCCAGCAGCTCTCCTGCGGGACAGGGGGGCGAGACCCAGTACTTC. This gives the protein CASSSPAGQGGETQYF.

The chain has TRBV28 and TRBJ1-5; the match to TRBD1 covers 7 bases. CDR1 MDHEN and CDR2 SYDVKM come from the germline V gene. CDR3 length: 13 residues. The junction had 11 bases not matched to a gene; V was cut back by 2 bases and J by 16 bases. This CDR3 is CASSLQRDRAHHF. The CDR3 coding sequence is TGTGCCAGCAGTTTACAGAGGGACAGAGCGCATCATTTT.

A few counts support this clone. The chain couples TRBV28 to TRBJ1-5; 9 bases fit TRBD1. V lost 7 bases and J lost 0; bases outside the gene matches: 10. CDR3 size: 17 residues. Germline lookup yields CDR1 MDHEN and CDR2 SYDVKM. CDR3 DNA: TGTGCCAGCATAATTGCCGGGACAGGGTCTAGCAATCAGCCCCAGCATTTT. Translation: CASIIAGTGSSNQPQHF. Full variable domain (outside the CDR3, taken from reference TRBV28 and TRBJ1-5): DVKVTQSSRYLVKRTGEKVFLECVQDMDHENMFWYRQDPGLGLRLIYFSYDVKMKEKGDIPEGYSVSREKKERFSLILESASTNQTSMYLCASIIAGTGSSNQPQHFGDGTRLSIL.

This chain joins TRBV7-9 and TRBJ1-4; D perhaps matches TRBD1 (5 bases). CDR3 length: 15 residues. V was cut by 5 bases and J by 1 base, with 11 bases left in between. CDR1 is SEHNR, CDR2 FQNEAQ, per germline (reference sequence). CDR3 protein: CASSKVQGTNEKLFF. CDR3 in DNA: TGTGCCAGCAGCAAAGTCCAGGGAACTAATGAAAAACTGTTTTTT.

This chain joins TRBV27 and TRBJ2-5; TRBD2 agrees at 13 bases. V lost 4 bases and J lost 4; bases outside the gene matches: 3. Germline CDR1 reads MNHEY; CDR2 reads SMNVEV (reference sequence). This CDR3 region has 15 residues. The CDR3 DNA reads TGTGCCAGCAGTTCGGGACTAGCGGGATTAGAGACCCAGTACTTC. Translation: CASSSGLAGLETQYF.

The rearrangement links TRBV6-5 to TRBJ1-6; D may be TRBD1 (6 bases). Germline V gene data show CDR1 as MNHEY and CDR2 as SVGAGI. Trimming shortened V by 8 bases and J by 14 bases, and 22 bases separated the two germline ends. The CDR3 sequence is 14 residues long. This chain's CDR3 is CASSRGVLGGALHF. The CDR3 DNA reads TGTGCCAGCTCGAGGGGGGTCCTCGGGGGGGCCCTCCACTTT.

The V gene is TRBV27, the J gene TRBJ2-5, with TRBD1 matching over 7 bases. Losses at the gene ends were 7 bases for V and 1 base for J; bases not matched to a gene: 3. Germline CDR1 reads MNHEY; CDR2 reads SMNVEV (reference sequence). CDR3 length: 13 amino acids. The CDR3 region has the DNA TGTGCCAGCAAGGGGGCGGGCCAAGAGACCCAGTACTTC. Protein: CASKGAGQETQYF.

The chain has TRBV5-1 and TRBJ1-2, with 7 positions matching TRBD1. The length of the CDR3 is 15 residues. Trimming cost V 4 bases and J 5 bases; bases outside gene matches: 11. Looked up from germline, CDR1 is SGHRS and CDR2 is YFSETQ. Here the CDR3 reads CASSHQTTGIYGYTF. The CDR3 bases are TGCGCCAGCAGCCATCAGACGACAGGGATTTATGGCTACACCTTC.

J is TRBJ2-3 and V is TRBV19; TRBD2 matches 7 bases. The ends lost 3 bases at V and 5 bases at J; junction bases unmatched: 2. The CDR3 contains 13 residues. CDR1 and CDR2 from the germline V gene are LNHDA and SQIVND (reference sequence). The CDR3 region has the DNA TGTGCCAGTAGTATGGGGGGGGTAGATACGCAGTATTTT. Amino acids: CASSMGGVDTQYF.

This clone was observed a single time. The rearrangement uses TRBV5-1 and TRBJ2-3; TRBD1 is a possible D gene (6 bases). Germline lookup yields CDR1 SGHRS and CDR2 YFSETQ. V gave up 7 bases and J gave up 0 bases, with 12 bases separating them. The CDR3 loop spans 14 amino acids. Here the CDR3 DNA reads TGCGCCAGCGGCCAGACAGGCAGCACAGATACGCAGTATTTT. This sequence encodes CASGQTGSTDTQYF. Full variable domain (rest looked up from reference TRBV5-1 and TRBJ2-3): KAGVTQTPRYLIKTRGQQVTLSCSPISGHRSVSWYQQTPGQGLQFLFEYFSETQRNKGNFPGRFSGRQFSNSRSEMNVSTLELGDSALYLCASGQTGSTDTQYFGPGTRLTVL.

V gene TRBV29-1 combines with J gene TRBJ2-1; 11 bases line up with TRBD2. CDR3 length: 14 residues. The V gene end was trimmed by 6 bases and the J gene end by 0 bases; junction bases not matched to a gene: 1. Germline assignment: CDR1 SQVTM and CDR2 ANQGSEA. As DNA, the CDR3 is TGCAGCGTGACTAGCGGGGTCTCCTACAATGAGCAGTTCTTC. It is translated as CSVTSGVSYNEQFF.

CDR3 region: CASSVGGGPNSNQPQHF. DNA of the CDR3: TGTGCCAGCAGCGTAGGTGGAGGGCCTAATAGCAATCAGCCCCAGCATTTT. The chain links TRBV9 to TRBJ1-5; D gene uncertain. V was shortened by 0 bases and J by 0 bases, with 13 bases between the two germline ends. In germline, CDR1 is SGDLS, CDR2 YYNGEE. This CDR3 has 17 amino acids.

This clone was detected once. This chain connects TRBV28 to TRBJ1-6, with 9 nucleotides matching TRBD1. There are 16 residues in the CDR3. CDR1 is MDHEN, CDR2 SYDVKM, per germline. J gave up 10 bases and V 3 bases, and 10 bases lay outside the gene matches. CDR3 DNA: TGTGCCAGCAGTTTGTTGTGGGGACAGGGAAGGTCACCCCTCCACTTT. Its protein product is CASSLLWGQGRSPLHF.

This sequence joins TRBV4-1 and TRBJ1-5; 8 bases line up with TRBD1. Germline CDR1 MGHRA, CDR2 YSYEKL. The ends lost 2 bases at V and 6 bases at J; junction bases unmatched: 6. The CDR3 is made up of 15 amino acids. CDR3 in amino acids: CASSQSDRVGQPQHF. The DNA for the CDR3 is TGCGCCAGCAGCCAATCGGACAGGGTTGGTCAGCCCCAGCATTTT.

The chain couples TRBV6-5 to TRBJ1-1; 10 bases line up with TRBD1. Trimming removed 2 bases from V and 3 bases from J; junction bases left unmatched: 3. This CDR3 contains 15 residues. From germline, CDR1 is MNHEY and CDR2 SVGAGI. CDR3 loop: CASSYDRGPDTEAFF. CDR3 in DNA: TGTGCCAGCAGTTACGACAGGGGGCCCGACACTGAAGCTTTCTTT.

This clone showed up just once. The chain is built from TRBV7-9 and TRBJ2-3; D possibly corresponds to TRBD2 (6 bases). Germline V gene lookup returns CDR1 SEHNR and CDR2 FQNEAQ (reference sequence). V lost 8 bases, J lost 0 bases, and 18 bases lay in between. This CDR3 contains 16 residues. CDR3 nucleotide sequence: TGTGCCAGCGGATTCAACTTGGGGGGTAGCACAGATACGCAGTATTTT. Protein: CASGFNLGGSTDTQYF. The full variable domain, completed using reference TRBV7-9 and TRBJ2-3, is DTGVSQNPRHKITKRGQNVTFRCDPISEHNRLYWYRQTLGQGPEFLTYFQNEAQLEKSRLLSDRFSAERPKGSFSTLEIQRTEQGDSAMYLCASGFNLGGSTDTQYFGPGTRLTVL.

The CDR3, as DNA: TGTGCCAGCAGCCAAGGGACAGGGCCAGCGGGCCTCTACGAGCAGTACGTC. Its protein product is CASSQGTGPAGLYEQYV. The chain uses TRBV3-1 (or the pseudogene TRBV3-2) and TRBJ2-7, with TRBD1 matching 8 bases. The junction had 11 bases not matched to a gene; V was cut back by 1 base and J by 3 bases. CDR1 and CDR2 from the germline V gene are LGHDT and YNNKEL (reference sequence). The CDR3 consists of 17 residues.

The chain joins TRBV6-1 to TRBJ1-5; perhaps TRBD1 as D (5 bases). CDR3 length: 16 residues. Germline values: CDR1 MNHNS, CDR2 SASEGT. The germline V and J ends were trimmed by 0 bases and 3 bases, with 12 bases remaining between them. CDR3 sequence (DNA): TGTGCCAGCAGTGAAGCGGGGACGGACTACAATCAGCCCCAGCATTTT. It is translated as CASSEAGTDYNQPQHF.

This rearrangement joins TRBV4-1 to TRBJ2-1; 7 bases line up with TRBD2. CDR1 MGHRA and CDR2 YSYEKL come from the germline V gene. The CDR3 loop spans 14 amino acids. The V segment lost 6 bases and the J segment 3 bases; nucleotides outside the gene matches: 5. CDR3 coding DNA: TGCGCCAGCAGTTCTCTAGCGGACTACAATGAGCAGTTCTTC. This encodes CASSSLADYNEQFF.

The chain links TRBV6-1 to TRBJ2-2, with a tentative D call TRBD2 (5 bases). Trimming stripped 0 bases from V and 5 bases from J, with 16 bases between. The CDR3 is 17 amino acids. CDR1 and CDR2 from the germline V gene are MNHNS and SASEGT. CDR3 sequence (DNA): TGTGCCAGCAGTGAAGCGCTTCGAGGGATGGGAACCGGGGAGCTGTTTTTT. Amino acids: CASSEALRGMGTGELFF.

The genes are TRBV6-5 and TRBJ2-7, with 7 bases matching TRBD1. The V and J ends lost 5 bases and 2 bases, in that order; junction bases with no gene match: 6. This CDR3 has 14 residues. Germline V gene sequence: CDR1 MNHEY, CDR2 SVGAGI. CDR3 in amino acids: CASSRDRGTYEQYV. CDR3 coding DNA: TGTGCCAGCAGTAGGGACAGAGGAACCTACGAGCAGTACGTC.

This chain connects TRBV7-2 to TRBJ2-7, with TRBD2 identical over 10 bases. Looked up from germline, CDR1 is SGHTA and CDR2 is FQGNSA. The length of the CDR3 is 15 residues. Unmatched junction bases numbered 8, after V lost 4 bases and J lost 5 bases. The CDR3 loop reads CASSSEGLAVDEQYF. CDR3 nucleotide sequence: TGTGCCAGCAGCTCCGAAGGACTAGCGGTCGACGAGCAGTACTTC. Drawing the rest from reference TRBV7-2 and TRBJ2-7, the complete variable domain is GAGVSQSPSNKVTEKGKDVELRCDPISGHTALYWYRQSLGQGLEFLIYFQGNSAPDKSGLPSDRFSAERTGGSVSTLTIQRTQQEDSAVYLCASSSEGLAVDEQYFGPGTRLTVT.

The V and J genes are TRBV6-1 and TRBJ2-7, with no clear D. The V end lost 3 bases, the J end lost 2 bases, and 8 bases lay between the germline ends. This CDR3 has 13 residues. Germline CDR1 and CDR2: MNHNS and SASEGT. CDR3 in DNA: TGTGCCAGCAGTGAGAACATTGCCTACGAGCAGTACGTC. This encodes CASSENIAYEQYV.

The gene calls are TRBV19 and TRBJ2-7, with 7 bases identical to TRBD2. J lost 0 bases, V lost 8 bases, and 10 bases had no gene match. Germline values: CDR1 LNHDA, CDR2 SQIVND (reference sequence). This CDR3 is built from 15 residues. CDR3 nucleotides: TGTGCCAGTCGCCCTACCGGGAGGAGCTCCTACGAGCAGTACTTC. Encoded protein: CASRPTGRSSYEQYF.

The J gene is TRBJ1-6, the V gene TRBV15; D not resolved. Germline CDR1 reads LNHNV; CDR2 reads YYDKDF (reference sequence). The CDR3 is 17 amino acids. The V gene lost 1 base and the J gene lost 5 bases, with 15 bases spanning the gap. The CDR3 loop reads CATSRARGPGNNSPLHF. CDR3 nucleotide sequence: TGTGCCACCAGCAGAGCCCGGGGTCCCGGGAATAATTCACCCCTCCACTTT. The whole variable domain, filled in from reference TRBV15 and TRBJ1-6, reads DAMVIQNPRYQVTQFGKPVTLSCSQTLNHNVMYWYQQKSSQAPKLLFHYYDKDFNNEADTPDNFQSRRPNTSFCFLDIRSPGLGDTAMYLCATSRARGPGNNSPLHFGNGTRLTVT.

This chain uses TRBV24-1 with TRBJ2-1; TRBD2 matches 10 bases. This CDR3 contains 17 residues. Per germline, CDR1 KGHDR and CDR2 SFDVKD. V shed 0 bases, J shed 3 bases, and the junction held 4 bases outside the gene matches. The CDR3 reads CATSDLPIAGGYNEQFF. The CDR3 DNA is TGTGCCACCAGTGATTTGCCAATAGCGGGAGGCTACAATGAGCAGTTCTTC.